The source of this T cell receptor beta chain is a study of shared clonotypes between healthy human individuals. Points from the study as a whole: The study found lower generation probabilities in non-shared clonotypes than in those shared by all four donors.

About this clone itself: Its antigen is currently unknown.

The naive CD8 population came from CD45RO-negative cells selected for CCR7, without terminally differentiated effector memory CD45RA+ cells. Assay runs were performed at deep level. The protocol was immunoSEQ multiplex PCR, while the TCRdb copy is restricted to in-frame clones and leaves out a portion. Among about 1,800,000 clones listed, roughly 94% were seen once. The length of the CDR3 is 12 residues. Germline V CDR1 and CDR2: SGHNT, YYREEE (reference sequence). With 3 bases clipped from V and 5 bases from J, the junction kept 1 base outside the gene matches. This clonotype originated in a young man in good health. Sequences were obtained from naive CD8+ T cells sorted from blood. V is TRBV5-4 and J is TRBJ2-5, with 7 bases identical to TRBD2. CDR3 in amino acids: CASSWGGETQYF. CDR3 in DNA: TGTGCCAGCAGCTGGGGAGGGGAGACCCAGTACTTC.